A single T cell receptor (beta chain) is shown here with its context. This CDR3 has 16 residues. Looked up from germline, CDR1 is SGHRS and CDR2 is YFSETQ. Trimming pared 4 bases from V and 2 bases from J, leaving 17 bases between. The source of the sample is a study of blood T cell repertoires in COVID-19. Study-level background: Material from acute and convalescent COVID-19 was sourced from the United States, Italy and Spain. PBMCs, B-cell-depleted T cells, or T cells were the source of the cDNA or gDNA that made up the material.

Original processing methods: How many nucleated cells were present was estimated from reference gene primer amplification. TCRdb's table, derived via immunoSEQ multiplex PCR, lists solely in-frame clones and lacks some. V and J calls and clone size follow that table, whereas D and trimming were derived from the DNA. The sample has tens of thousands of clones; more than 60% are singletons. The rearrangement uses TRBV5-1 and TRBJ2-3; a weak D match, TRBD2 (5 bases). Sequenced sample: peripheral blood. The clonotype comes from a human donor with active or convalescent COVID-19. The donor label of this sample is uncertain. CDR3 DNA sequence: TGCGCCAGCAGCCCGTGGGCCAGCGGATCCACAGATACGCAGTATTTT. This encodes CASSPWASGSTDTQYF.